The rows below give T cell receptor beta chains drawn from one sample of a study of vaccination and CD4 T cells after COVID-19. Their specific antigens are unknown. TCRdb processed the PCR reads anew with MiXCR; each CDR3 protein has one entry. The repertoire consists of tens of thousands of distinct CDR3 sequences, with around half occurring once and the leading ten covering roughly 9%. The sequenced sample consisted of CD4+ T cells from blood, cultured in vitro. These receptors were taken from a human donor who had recovered from COVID-19. The CDR3 runs from the conserved cysteine through the conserved F or W. D genes are given only for firm matches. The listing skips clone size in some rows; elsewhere it reads once, few, many or a size class.

J gene	clone size	V gene	D gene	CDR3 DNA	CDR3 protein
TRBJ2-1	.	TRBV7-3	.	TGTGCCAGCAGCTTGGGACCCAGCGGCTACAATGAGCAGTTCTTC	CASSLGPSGYNEQFF
TRBJ2-5	.	TRBV7-3	.	TGTGCCAGCAGCTTTAGGGCCCCCCAAGAGACCCAGTACTTC	CASSFRAPQETQYF
TRBJ1-5	.	TRBV19	.	TGTGCCAGTAGTTCGACCGGGGTGCGTAGCAATCAGCCCCAGCATTTT	CASSSTGVRSNQPQHF
TRBJ2-2	.	TRBV19	.	TGTGCCAGTAACGGGCAGCGTGCGACCGGGGAGCTGTTTTTT	CASNGQRATGELFF
TRBJ1-3	.	TRBV28	.	TGTGCCAGCAGCCCCCCGGGATCTGGAAACACCATATATTTT	CASSPPGSGNTIYF
TRBJ1-2	.	TRBV30	TRBD1	TGTGCCTGGAGGAAGGGCCTACAGGGGAAGGATGGCTACACCTTC	CAWRKGLQGKDGYTF
TRBJ1-3	.	TRBV20-1	.	TGCAGTGCCCCCCGGGACAACTCTGGAAACACCATATATTTT	CSAPRDNSGNTIYF
TRBJ2-2	.	TRBV11-1	.	TGTGCCAGCACTCGACAGGCGAACACCGGGGAGCTGTTTTTT	CASTRQANTGELFF
TRBJ1-5	few	TRBV12-3/TRBV12-4	.	TGTGCCAGCAGTTTCGGGGGCGCGGGCAATCAGCCCCAGCATTTT	CASSFGGAGNQPQHF
TRBJ1-2	few	TRBV6-2/TRBV6-3	.	TGTGCCAGCAGTTCCGCAGGAGCTAACTATGGCTACACCTTC	CASSSAGANYGYTF
TRBJ2-5	.	TRBV6-2/TRBV6-3	.	TGTGCCAGCACTAGAGCGGAGACCCAGTACTTC	CASTRAETQYF
TRBJ2-7	once	TRBV20-1	.	TGCAGTGCTAGAGATTCCCGGGGCAGGGACTCCTACGAGCAGTACTTC	CSARDSRGRDSYEQYF
TRBJ2-7	.	TRBV6-2/TRBV6-3	.	TGTGCCAGCAGTTACCTGAACAGACTTGGGCACGAGCAGTACTTC	CASSYLNRLGHEQYF
TRBJ2-5	.	TRBV28	TRBD1	TGTGCCATTTCAAGGACAGGGTTTGAAGAGACCCAGTACTTC	CAISRTGFEETQYF
TRBJ2-3	.	TRBV7-2	TRBD1	TGTGCCAGCACCACGGACAGGGCAGATACGCAGTATTTT	CASTTDRADTQYF
TRBJ1-6	.	TRBV6-1	.	TGTGCCAGCAGTGAGGTCAATTCACCCCTCCACTTT	CASSEVNSPLHF
TRBJ1-4	.	TRBV28	.	TGTGCCAGCAGTTTACCCGGGGGAAAACTGTTTTTT	CASSLPGGKLFF
TRBJ2-5	few	TRBV2	.	TGTGCCAGCAGACAAGGGACGGTCCAAGAGACCCAGTACTTC	CASRQGTVQETQYF
TRBJ2-3	.	TRBV5-8	TRBD2	TGTGCCAGCAGCCCGGTAGGGCTAGCGGGTGGATTT	CASSPVGLAGGF
TRBJ2-3	.	TRBV6-1	.	TGTGCCAGCAGCTATGGAGGCTCTAGCACAGATACGCAGTATTTT	CASSYGGSSTDTQYF
TRBJ2-5	.	TRBV2	.	TGTGCCAGCAGGGCGACTGGGGGGGGGCTTGGAGAGACCCAGTACTTC	CASRATGGGLGETQYF
TRBJ2-7	once	TRBV4-1	.	TGCGCCAGCAGCCAAGAGTGGAAACAGGCCTCGACCTACGAGCAGTACTTC	CASSQEWKQASTYEQYF
TRBJ2-3	few	TRBV28	TRBD2	TGTGCCAGCATGACTAGCGGGAACGCAGATACGCAGTATTTT	CASMTSGNADTQYF
TRBJ2-1	.	TRBV7-2	.	TGTGCCAGCAGCTTAAAGTCCGGGGATGAGCAGTTCTTC	CASSLKSGDEQFF
TRBJ2-2	.	TRBV27	.	TGTGCCAGCAGTTTATTAGCTAACACCGGGGAGCTGTTTTTT	CASSLLANTGELFF
TRBJ1-6	few	TRBV20-1	TRBD1	TGCAGTGCTAGACTAGGGGGCCAGAGCTCCTATAATTCACCCCTCCACTTT	CSARLGGQSSYNSPLHF
TRBJ1-2	.	TRBV30	TRBD1	TGTGCCTGGATCTCGGACAGGGAGTATGGCTACACCTTC	CAWISDREYGYTF
TRBJ2-3	.	TRBV29-1	.	TGCAGCGTTGAAAAGGTCGGCACAGATACGCAGTATTTT	CSVEKVGTDTQYF
TRBJ1-5	.	TRBV12-3/TRBV12-4	.	TGTGCCAGCAGTGCGAGGACAGACTCTATTAGCAATCAGCCCCAGCATTTT	CASSARTDSISNQPQHF
TRBJ1-1	few	TRBV6-1	.	TGTGCCAGCAGTGATGGGAGCACTGAAGCTTTCTTT	CASSDGSTEAFF
TRBJ2-7	.	TRBV7-2	TRBD1	TGTGCCAGCAGCCCGGACAGGAGATACGAGCAGTACTTC	CASSPDRRYEQYF
TRBJ2-3	.	TRBV5-1	.	TGCGCCAGCAGCCCTGAAAGGGCAGATACGCAGTATTTT	CASSPERADTQYF
TRBJ1-5	.	TRBV12-3/TRBV12-4	TRBD1	TGTGCCAGCAGTGGACAGGGGGGAAATCAGCCCCAGCATTTT	CASSGQGGNQPQHF
TRBJ2-5	.	TRBV14	.	TGTGCCAGCAGCCACGCCGACTCAGACCAAGAGACCCAGTACTTC	CASSHADSDQETQYF
TRBJ2-3	.	TRBV5-1	TRBD2	TGCGCCAGCAGCTTGGCCGCGGGAGAGGCAGATACGCAGTATTTT	CASSLAAGEADTQYF
TRBJ2-2	.	TRBV18	.	TGTGCCAGCTCACCCCGGCGGATCACCGGGGAGCTGTTTTTT	CASSPRRITGELFF
TRBJ2-2	.	TRBV6-5	TRBD1	TGTGCCAGCAGTTCGGGACAGCGCATCCCCGGGGAGCTGTTTTTT	CASSSGQRIPGELFF
TRBJ2-3	.	TRBV3-1	.	TGTGCCAGCAGCCCCGATCAGATCACAGATACGCAGTATTTT	CASSPDQITDTQYF
TRBJ2-3	.	TRBV20-1	.	TGCAGTGCTAGAGTTGGAGGTGGAACGCAGTATTTT	CSARVGGGTQYF
TRBJ1-5	.	TRBV20-1	.	TGCAGTGCTAGAGTTACGAGTCAGGGATATCAGCCCCAGCATTTT	CSARVTSQGYQPQHF
TRBJ2-3	few	TRBV2	.	TGTGCCAGCACTCCGCAGGTTCGGGGCACAGATACGCAGTATTTT	CASTPQVRGTDTQYF
TRBJ2-7	.	TRBV7-9	.	TGTGCCAGCAGCTCACCGGGACACATCTACGAGCAGTACTTC	CASSSPGHIYEQYF
TRBJ1-2	few	TRBV11-3	TRBD1	TGTGCCAGCAGCTCGGGACAGCTCTATGGCTACACCTTC	CASSSGQLYGYTF
TRBJ2-2	.	TRBV20-1	.	TGCAGTGCTAGAGATCAAGGAGCGGGCACGATCGCCGGGGAGCTGTTTTTT	CSARDQGAGTIAGELFF
TRBJ1-5	few	TRBV27	TRBD1	TGTGCCAGCAGCCTCCGAGCGACAGGGAGCGGCAATCAGCCCCAGCATTTT	CASSLRATGSGNQPQHF
TRBJ2-3	once	TRBV11-2	.	TGTGCCAGCAGCTTAGGGACAGTCCTGGATTTCTACACAGATACGCAGTATTTT	CASSLGTVLDFYTDTQYF